This is a list of T cell receptor beta chains from one sample in a study of T cell repertoires in cytomegalovirus infection. TCRdb passed the reads through MiXCR, listing each CDR3 protein once. The data contain some 120,000 distinct CDR3 sequences, approximately 30% of them singletons. For these TCRs, the target antigens are not known. Sequencing used CD8+ T cells from cultured PBMCs, obtained from culture after CMV antigen stimulation. These receptors were taken from a human donor in good health (CMV status not recorded). Some clones in this sample may be carry-over from other donors' samples. Both conserved end residues are trimmed from each CDR3. D genes are given only for firm matches.

>TRBJ2-1|TRBV6-1|.
ASSEAGIQF
>TRBJ2-7|TRBV20-1|.
SVRGDGAISYEQY
>TRBJ2-1|TRBV4-1|.
ASSRGDNEQF
>TRBJ2-1|TRBV3-1|.
ASSPHLSLSYNEQF
>TRBJ1-5|TRBV6-2/TRBV6-3|.
ASSYAEYSNQPQH
>TRBJ1-5|TRBV11-3|TRBD1
ASSPTGGNYSNQPQH
>TRBJ2-7|TRBV28|.
ASSLGVTEVYEQY
>TRBJ2-3|TRBV11-2|.
ASSPYHGRTDTQY
>TRBJ1-3|TRBV4-2|.
ASSQDSTGPTNRRNTIY
>TRBJ2-2|TRBV10-3|.
AIRFEKILGDTGELF
>TRBJ2-1|TRBV7-6|.
ASSLIPFITANHNEQF
>TRBJ2-2|TRBV20-1|.
SARATNTGELF
>TRBJ1-6|TRBV19|TRBD1
ASSIVGGTGRDSPLH
>TRBJ2-3|TRBV10-3|.
AISKLGDSHTDTQY
>TRBJ2-3|TRBV12-3/TRBV12-4|.
ASSLASGADTQY
>TRBJ1-2|TRBV19|TRBD1
ASSMVGTGTYGYT
>TRBJ1-4|TRBV4-1|.
ASSQDIPGWTEKLF
>TRBJ2-2|TRBV6-5|.
ASSTRGNTGELF
>TRBJ1-2|TRBV28|TRBD1
ASSRVGQGYRDYGYT
>TRBJ2-1|TRBV6-2/TRBV6-3|TRBD1
ASSDRGFDSYNEQF
>TRBJ1-5|TRBV20-1|TRBD1
SAPTGYNQPQH
>TRBJ2-3|TRBV7-2|.
ASSLVGLATDTQY
>TRBJ2-4|TRBV7-9|TRBD1
ASSPSGGRENIQY
>TRBJ1-1|TRBV27|.
ASSTRGPTGTEAF
>TRBJ2-7|TRBV29-1|.
SVEDSRAYEQY
>TRBJ2-1|TRBV7-6|TRBD2
ASSSGVAGDYNEQF
>TRBJ2-7|TRBV7-9|TRBD1
ASSDSGTEGDEQY
>TRBJ2-5|TRBV6-6|TRBD1
ASRDRGLETQY
>TRBJ2-3|TRBV7-3|TRBD1
ASSMTGGSTDTQY
>TRBJ2-7|TRBV28|.
ASSGGWFGPYEQY
>TRBJ2-7|TRBV3-1|.
ASSPTGSGTDEQY
>TRBJ1-5|TRBV4-2|.
ASSQDLGVQSLPQH
>TRBJ2-3|TRBV11-3|.
ASSLRGGLAQY
>TRBJ2-2|TRBV6-2/TRBV6-3|TRBD1
ASITVDRGPGELF
>TRBJ2-1|TRBV7-9|.
ASSSVGQYNEQF
>TRBJ2-7|TRBV7-9|.
ASSLARGTAYEQY
>TRBJ2-7|TRBV4-1|.
ASSQLMDYEQY
>TRBJ2-7|TRBV7-8|TRBD1
ASSLEMTGGSYEQY
>TRBJ1-1|TRBV7-3|.
ASSLERENTEAF
>TRBJ1-3|TRBV7-8|.
ASTRDIRRNTIY
>TRBJ2-7|TRBV28|TRBD1
ASSLEWTGGLTYEQY
>TRBJ2-1|TRBV12-3/TRBV12-4|TRBD2
ASTRAGVYNEQF
>TRBJ1-6|TRBV7-6|TRBD1
ASSQTGGSDSPLH
>TRBJ2-3|TRBV2|.
ASSGGTSSTDTQY
>TRBJ1-1|TRBV27|.
ASSWDLNTEAF
>TRBJ2-3|TRBV28|TRBD2
ASSFAGLAGEPRSTDTQY
>TRBJ1-5|TRBV20-1|.
SARDMSEVTVLSAQH
>TRBJ1-1|TRBV7-9|.
ASSAQKGVAF
>TRBJ2-1|TRBV3-1|.
ASSQGVYNEQF